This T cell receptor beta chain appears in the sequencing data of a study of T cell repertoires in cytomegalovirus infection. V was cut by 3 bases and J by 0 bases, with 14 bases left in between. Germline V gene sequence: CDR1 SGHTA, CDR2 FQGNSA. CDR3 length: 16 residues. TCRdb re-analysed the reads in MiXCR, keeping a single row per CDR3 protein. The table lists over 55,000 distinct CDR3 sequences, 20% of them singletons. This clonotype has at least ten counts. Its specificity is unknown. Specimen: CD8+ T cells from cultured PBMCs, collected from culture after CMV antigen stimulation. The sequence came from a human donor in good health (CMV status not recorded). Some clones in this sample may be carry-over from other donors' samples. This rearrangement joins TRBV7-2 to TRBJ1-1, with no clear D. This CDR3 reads CASSLRSATLNTEAFF. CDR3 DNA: TGTGCCAGCAGCTTGAGGTCAGCCACGTTGAACACTGAAGCTTTCTTT.